This T cell receptor beta chain was sequenced for a study of T cells in Graves' hyperthyroidism and ophthalmopathy. RNA transcripts gave rise to amplified TCR beta CDR3 regions. The TCR CDR3 was amplified in a first-round RT-PCR using the HTBI primer set. TCRdb reprocessed the multiplex PCR reads via MiXCR and lists one record per CDR3 protein. The sample lists about 700,000 distinct CDR3 sequences, roughly 15% seen once, with more than 8.5% in the top ten. About this clonotype: This clone may be a read error of a much larger clone one base away.

The specimen sequenced was blood. The clonotype was recovered from a young woman with Graves' hyperthyroidism.

CDR3 region: CASSFAGRFQSQETQYF. CDR3 nucleotide sequence: TGTGCCAGCAGTTTTGCGGGGAGGTTTCAATCCCAAGAGACCCAGTACTTC. The V gene is TRBV28, the J gene TRBJ2-5; tentative D call: TRBD2 (6 bases). The CDR3 contains 17 residues. CDR1 is MDHEN and CDR2 is SYDVKM in the germline V gene. Trimming took 3 bases from V and 1 from J, leaving 18 bases between them.